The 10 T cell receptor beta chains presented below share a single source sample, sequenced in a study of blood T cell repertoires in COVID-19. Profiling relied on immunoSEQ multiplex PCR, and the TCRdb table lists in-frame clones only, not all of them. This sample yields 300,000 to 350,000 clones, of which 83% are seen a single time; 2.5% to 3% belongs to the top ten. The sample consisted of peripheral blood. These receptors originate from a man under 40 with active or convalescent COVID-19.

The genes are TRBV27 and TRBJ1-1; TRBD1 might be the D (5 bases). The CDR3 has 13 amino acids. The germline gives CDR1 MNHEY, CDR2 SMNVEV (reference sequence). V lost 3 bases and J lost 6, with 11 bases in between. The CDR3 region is CASSLQGRSEAFF. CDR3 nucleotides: TGTGCCAGCAGTTTGCAGGGTCGGTCTGAAGCTTTCTTT.

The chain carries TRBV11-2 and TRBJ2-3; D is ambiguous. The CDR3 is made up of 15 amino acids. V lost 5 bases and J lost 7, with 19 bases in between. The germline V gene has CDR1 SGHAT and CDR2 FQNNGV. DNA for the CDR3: TGTGCCAGCAGCCTACAGTACGTACCGCAGAATACGCAGTATTTT. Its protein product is CASSLQYVPQNTQYF. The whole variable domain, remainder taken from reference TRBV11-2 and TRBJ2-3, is EAGVAQSPRYKIIEKRQSVAFWCNPISGHATLYWYQQILGQGPKLLIQFQNNGVVDDSQLPKDRFSAERLKGVDSTLKIQPAKLEDSAVYLCASSLQYVPQNTQYFGPGTRLTVL.

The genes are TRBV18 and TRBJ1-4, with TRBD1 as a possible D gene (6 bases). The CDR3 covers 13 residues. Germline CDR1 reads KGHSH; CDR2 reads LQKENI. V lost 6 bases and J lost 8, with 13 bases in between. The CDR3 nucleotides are TGTGCCAGCTCCACAGGGTCTGGAGAAAAACTGTTTTTT. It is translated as CASSTGSGEKLFF.

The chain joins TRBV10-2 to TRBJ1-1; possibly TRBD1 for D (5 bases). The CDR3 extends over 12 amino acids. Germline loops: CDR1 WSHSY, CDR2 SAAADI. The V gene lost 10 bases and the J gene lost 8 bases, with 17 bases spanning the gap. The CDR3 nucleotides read TGCGCCACCCATAAACAGGTGGAAGAAGCTTTCTTT. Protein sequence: CATHKQVEEAFF.

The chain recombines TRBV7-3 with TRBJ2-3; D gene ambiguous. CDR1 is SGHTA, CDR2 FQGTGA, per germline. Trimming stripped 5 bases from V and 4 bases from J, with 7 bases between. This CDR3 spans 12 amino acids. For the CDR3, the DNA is TGTGCCAGCAGCCTACCCTCAGATACGCAGTATTTT. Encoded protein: CASSLPSDTQYF.

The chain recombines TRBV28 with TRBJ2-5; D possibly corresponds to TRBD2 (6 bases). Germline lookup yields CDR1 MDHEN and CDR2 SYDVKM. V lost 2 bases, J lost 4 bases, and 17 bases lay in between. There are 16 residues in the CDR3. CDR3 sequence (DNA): TGTGCCAGCAGTTTAGGGCGGGACTCCCAGGTAGAGACCCAGTACTTC. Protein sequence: CASSLGRDSQVETQYF.

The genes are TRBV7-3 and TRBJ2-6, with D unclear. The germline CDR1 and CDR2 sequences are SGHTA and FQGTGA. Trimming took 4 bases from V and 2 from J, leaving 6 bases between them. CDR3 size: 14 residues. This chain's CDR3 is CASSSQTGANVLTF. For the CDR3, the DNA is TGTGCCAGCAGCTCACAAACTGGGGCCAACGTCCTGACTTTC.

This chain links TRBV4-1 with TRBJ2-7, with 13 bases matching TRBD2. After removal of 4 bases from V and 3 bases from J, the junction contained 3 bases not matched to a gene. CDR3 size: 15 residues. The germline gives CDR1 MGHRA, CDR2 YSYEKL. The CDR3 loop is CASSPTSGRFYEQYF. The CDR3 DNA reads TGCGCCAGCAGCCCGACTAGCGGGAGGTTCTACGAGCAGTACTTC.

CDR3 protein: CASSRDFPSYGYTF. The CDR3 coding sequence is TGTGCCAGCAGTCGGGACTTCCCAAGCTATGGCTACACCTTC. J is TRBJ1-2 and V is TRBV2; D is possibly TRBD1 (5 bases). CDR3 size: 14 residues. The V and J ends lost 5 bases and 4 bases respectively, with 14 bases between them. Germline CDR1 and CDR2: SNHLY and FYNNEI.

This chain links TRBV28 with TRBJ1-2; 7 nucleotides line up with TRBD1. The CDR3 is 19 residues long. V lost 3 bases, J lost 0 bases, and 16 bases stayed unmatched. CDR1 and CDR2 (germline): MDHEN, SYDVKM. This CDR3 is CASSFLILRDRGPNYGYTF. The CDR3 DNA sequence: TGTGCCAGCAGTTTTCTTATTTTAAGGGACAGAGGACCTAACTATGGCTACACCTTC.